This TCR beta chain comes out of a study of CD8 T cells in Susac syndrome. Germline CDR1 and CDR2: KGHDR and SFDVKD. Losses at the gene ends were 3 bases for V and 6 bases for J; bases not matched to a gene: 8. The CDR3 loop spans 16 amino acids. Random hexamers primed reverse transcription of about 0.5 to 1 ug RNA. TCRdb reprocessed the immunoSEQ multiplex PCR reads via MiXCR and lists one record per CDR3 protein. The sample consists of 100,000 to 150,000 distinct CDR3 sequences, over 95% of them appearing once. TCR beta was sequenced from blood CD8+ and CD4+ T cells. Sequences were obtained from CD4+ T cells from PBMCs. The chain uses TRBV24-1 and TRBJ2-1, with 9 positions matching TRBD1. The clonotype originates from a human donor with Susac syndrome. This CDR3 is CATSDAQGAGGNEQFF. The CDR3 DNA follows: TGTGCCACCAGTGATGCACAGGGGGCCGGGGGCAATGAGCAGTTCTTC.